This T cell receptor beta chain is drawn from a study of T-cell reconstitution after alpha-beta-depleted transplantation in children. Unique molecular identifiers were used in preparing the TCRbeta library. TCRdb fed the PCR reads into MiXCR, producing one record per CDR3 protein. The sample contains some 290,000 distinct CDR3 sequences, approximately 23% of which appear only once. Points from the study as a whole: Several hundred rapidly expanded clones from non-depleted graft cells reportedly supplied alpha-beta T cells about two months post-transplant. At day 60, the high TCRbeta diversity found in some patients originated from recipient T cells and thymic progenitors that had survived. Once a year had passed after transplant, T-cell counts and diversity came mostly from newly produced T cells.

This clonotype was counted many times. The antigen is undetermined. V lost 4 bases, J lost 6 bases, and 6 bases lay in between. The length of the CDR3 is 10 residues. CDR1 and CDR2 (germline): DFQATT, SNEGSKA (reference sequence). Sequencing was performed on PBMCs, mostly from graft donor cells, taken 180 days after TCRalphabeta/CD19-depleted stem cell transplant. This chain uses TRBV20-1 with TRBJ1-2; D unclear. The source is a male patient younger than 18 who had a stem cell transplant for acute lymphoblastic leukemia, so the T cells may come from the graft donor. The CDR3 loop is CSAKRDGYTF. The CDR3 DNA is TGCAGTGCTAAGAGGGATGGCTACACCTTC.